These 13 T cell receptor beta chains were sequenced from one sample in a study of neurological immune-mediated disorders. Time point indicated: longitudinal time-point 2. MiXCR, applied by TCRdb to the 5' RACE reads, yields one record per CDR3 protein. The data show some 60,000 distinct CDR3 sequences, around 9.7% seen once. Sequenced material: PBMCs. The receptors were sampled from a man aged 25-45 years in good health.

This clonotype occurred many times. The chain recombines TRBV7-9 with TRBJ2-5, with D tentatively TRBD2 (5 bases). Germline V lookup: CDR1 SEHNR, CDR2 FQNEAQ (reference sequence). V dropped 2 bases and J dropped 4 bases, with 8 bases sitting between them. CDR3 length: 13 amino acids. The CDR3 is CASSLSGRETQYF. The CDR3 DNA is TGTGCCAGCAGCTTATCGGGGAGAGAGACCCAGTACTTC.

In its sample, this clonotype was seen many times. This chain's CDR3 is CASSMDRLNTEAFF. The CDR3 nucleotides are TGTGCCAGCAGCATGGACAGGTTGAACACTGAAGCTTTCTTT. The chain uses TRBV12-3 or TRBV12-4 and TRBJ1-1; 7 bases are a match to TRBD1. With V trimmed by 6 bases and J by 0 bases, 4 bases remained unmatched. This CDR3 has 14 residues.

This clonotype showed up many times. The rearrangement joins TRBV7-8 to TRBJ1-5, with a possible D match to TRBD1 (6 bases). This CDR3 has 16 residues. Germline V gives CDR1 SGHVS, CDR2 FQNEAQ. The V gene lost 1 base and the J gene lost 2 bases, with 12 bases spanning the gap. The CDR3 spells CASSLEGGRGNQPQHF. The CDR3 DNA reads as TGTGCCAGCAGCTTAGAGGGGGGCAGGGGCAATCAGCCCCAGCATTTT.

This clonotype appeared many times. In nucleotides, the CDR3 is TGCAGGGCGGGGGACGGGAGGGCCATATACAATGAGCAGTTCTTC. This gives the protein CRAGDGRAIYNEQFF. The chain uses TRBV20-1 and TRBJ2-1; 8 bases align to TRBD2. The CDR3 runs to 15 residues. The V gene's germline CDR1 is DFQATT and CDR2 SNEGSKA (reference sequence).

This clonotype was observed many times. The genes are TRBV21-1 and TRBJ2-7. TRBV21-1 has pseudogene status. CDR3 length equals 14 residues. CDR3 nucleotides: TGTGCCAGCAGCAAAGCGAGTCGGCTCTACGAGCAGTACTTC. Translated: CASSKASRLYEQYF.

This clonotype was seen at least ten times. The genes are TRBV4-2 and TRBJ2-7; tentative D call: TRBD2 (6 bases). The CDR3 has 15 residues. V was cut by 0 bases and J by 2 bases, with 11 bases left in between. In germline, CDR1 is LGHNA, CDR2 YNFKEQ. CDR3 loop: CASSQDLGGTYEQYF. CDR3 bases: TGTGCCAGCAGCCAAGATTTGGGGGGTACCTACGAGCAGTACTTC.

This clonotype was picked up many times. The V call is TRBV6-6, the J call TRBJ1-1; 11 nucleotides match TRBD1. The germline V gene encodes CDR1 MNHNY and CDR2 SVGAGI (reference sequence). The CDR3 is 15 amino acids. With V trimmed by 6 bases and J by 1 base, 4 bases remained unmatched. CDR3 residues: CASSGTGGGNTEAFF. Here the CDR3 DNA reads TGTGCCAGCAGCGGGACAGGGGGTGGGAACACTGAAGCTTTCTTT.

This clonotype has ten or more counts. J is TRBJ1-1 and V is TRBV20-1; 8 bases are shared with TRBD1. The CDR3 contains 15 residues. Trimming removed 5 bases from V and 0 bases from J; junction bases left unmatched: 8. Germline CDR1 DFQATT, CDR2 SNEGSKA (reference sequence). The CDR3 DNA follows: TGCAGTGCTGGGGGGAACAGGGGGGTGAACACTGAAGCTTTCTTT. Residues: CSAGGNRGVNTEAFF.

This clonotype has ten or more counts. The rearrangement links TRBV5-1 to TRBJ1-1; maybe TRBD1 (6 bases). V was shortened by 4 bases and J by 1 base, with 11 bases between the two germline ends. The length of the CDR3 is 14 residues. In germline, CDR1 is SGHRS, CDR2 YFSETQ. The CDR3 bases are TGCGCCAGCAGCGTGGACAGACCGAACACTGAAGCTTTCTTT. As protein: CASSVDRPNTEAFF.

This clonotype showed up many times. The genes are TRBV11-2 and TRBJ1-1; maybe TRBD1 (5 bases). CDR3 length equals 20 residues. V was shortened by 4 bases and J by 3 bases, with 30 bases between the two germline ends. Looked up from germline, CDR1 is SGHAT and CDR2 is FQNNGV. In DNA, the CDR3 is TGTGCCAGCAGCTCCAGGGACGAAGGGCGGTGCCGAGGAGCCGACACTGAAGCTTTCTTT. As protein: CASSSRDEGRCRGADTEAFF.

The sample holds many counts of this clonotype. J is TRBJ1-3 and V is TRBV20-1; no definite D call. This CDR3 is built from 14 residues. The germline CDR1 and CDR2 sequences are DFQATT and SNEGSKA (reference sequence). The V end lost 3 bases, the J end lost 3 bases, and 12 bases lay between the germline ends. CDR3 coding DNA: TGCAGTGCTAGCAACGTTGCGGGTGGAAACACCATATATTTT. Protein product: CSASNVAGGNTIYF.

The sample holds many counts of this clonotype. The V call is TRBV29-1, the J call TRBJ1-1; perhaps TRBD1 as D (6 bases). The CDR3 extends over 12 amino acids. V lost 7 bases to trimming and J lost 1 base, with 10 bases between them. Germline loops: CDR1 SQVTM, CDR2 ANQGSEA. The CDR3 spells CSANRENTEAFF. The CDR3, as DNA: TGCAGCGCGAACAGGGAGAACACTGAAGCTTTCTTT.

This clonotype has ten or more counts. V and J are TRBV7-3 and TRBJ2-1, with D possibly matching TRBD2 (5 bases). Trimming stripped 1 base from V and 4 bases from J, with 5 bases between. Germline CDR1 reads SGHTA; CDR2 reads FQGTGA. This CDR3 has 13 amino acids. CDR3 nucleotides: TGTGCCAGCAGCTTAAGAGGGTACAATGAGCAGTTCTTC. Amino acids: CASSLRGYNEQFF.